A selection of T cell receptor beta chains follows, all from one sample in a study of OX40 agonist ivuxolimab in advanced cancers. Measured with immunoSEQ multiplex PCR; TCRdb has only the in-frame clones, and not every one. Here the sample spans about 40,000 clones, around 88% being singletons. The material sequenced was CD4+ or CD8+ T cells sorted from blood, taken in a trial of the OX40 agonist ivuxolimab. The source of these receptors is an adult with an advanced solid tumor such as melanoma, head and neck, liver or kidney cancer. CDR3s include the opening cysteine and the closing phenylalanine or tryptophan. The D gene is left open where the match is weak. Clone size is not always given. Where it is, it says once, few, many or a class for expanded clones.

cdr3_aa: CASSQEYGKTQYF; cdr3_nt: TGTGCCAGCAGCCAAGAGTATGGAAAGACCCAGTACTTC; j_call: TRBJ2-5; clone_size: .; d_call: .; v_call: TRBV4-2
cdr3_aa: CASSKDRLNSPLHF; cdr3_nt: TGTGCCAGCAGTAAGGACAGACTGAATTCACCCCTCCACTTT; j_call: TRBJ1-6; clone_size: .; d_call: .; v_call: TRBV6-6
cdr3_aa: CASSFGTGRGYEQYF; cdr3_nt: TGTGCCAGCAGTTTCGGGACGGGTCGAGGGTACGAGCAGTACTTC; j_call: TRBJ2-7; clone_size: .; d_call: .; v_call: TRBV28
cdr3_aa: CASGVSGTYEQYF; cdr3_nt: TGCGCCAGCGGAGTGAGCGGAACCTACGAGCAGTACTTC; j_call: TRBJ2-7; clone_size: .; d_call: .; v_call: TRBV5-1
cdr3_aa: CASSQPGGNEQYF; cdr3_nt: TGCGCCAGCAGCCAACCGGGGGGAAACGAGCAGTACTTC; j_call: TRBJ2-7; clone_size: few; d_call: TRBD2; v_call: TRBV4-1
cdr3_aa: CASSLTLGANEQYF; cdr3_nt: TGTGCCAGCAGCTTAACTCTCGGAGCGAATGAGCAGTACTTC; j_call: TRBJ2-7; clone_size: once; d_call: .; v_call: TRBV7-9
cdr3_aa: CARSCGHPVRYF; cdr3_nt: TGTGCCAGAAGCTGTGGACATCCCGTAAGGTACTTC; j_call: TRBJ2-7; clone_size: .; d_call: .; v_call: TRBV5-3
cdr3_aa: CASSQETSQLYEQYF; cdr3_nt: TGTGCCAGCAGCCAAGAGACTAGCCAGCTCTACGAGCAGTACTTC; j_call: TRBJ2-7; clone_size: once; d_call: TRBD2; v_call: TRBV4-2
cdr3_aa: CAWSVNRPGEAFF; cdr3_nt: TGTGCCTGGAGTGTAAACAGGCCAGGAGAAGCTTTCTTT; j_call: TRBJ1-1; clone_size: .; d_call: .; v_call: TRBV30
cdr3_aa: CASSPPPTSGNPNEQFF; cdr3_nt: TGTGCCAGCAGCCCCCCGCCGACTAGCGGGAATCCGAATGAGCAGTTCTTC; j_call: TRBJ2-1; clone_size: few; d_call: TRBD2; v_call: TRBV7-3
cdr3_aa: CASTLSGRTEAFF; cdr3_nt: TGTGCCAGCACCCTAAGTGGTCGCACTGAAGCTTTCTTT; j_call: TRBJ1-1; clone_size: .; d_call: .; v_call: TRBV25-1
cdr3_aa: CASSYSTQGQWPQHF; cdr3_nt: TGTGCCAGCAGTTACTCGACTCAGGGTCAATGGCCCCAGCATTTT; j_call: TRBJ1-5; clone_size: once; d_call: .; v_call: TRBV6-6
cdr3_aa: CASSTGLAGGPVNEQFF; cdr3_nt: TGTGCCAGCAGCACGGGACTAGCGGGAGGGCCTGTCAATGAGCAGTTCTTC; j_call: TRBJ2-1; clone_size: .; d_call: TRBD2; v_call: TRBV7-3
cdr3_aa: CASSYGGSDGYTF; cdr3_nt: TGTGCCAGCAGTTACGGCGGGTCTGATGGCTACACCTTC; j_call: TRBJ1-2; clone_size: .; d_call: .; v_call: TRBV6-5
cdr3_aa: CASSLTARGRGSYEQYF; cdr3_nt: TGTGCCAGCAGCTTAACAGCGAGGGGCAGGGGTTCCTACGAGCAGTACTTC; j_call: TRBJ2-7; clone_size: .; d_call: .; v_call: TRBV7-8
cdr3_aa: CASSQDSGGTYEQYF; cdr3_nt: TGCGCCAGCAGCCAAGATAGCGGGGGGACCTACGAGCAGTACTTC; j_call: TRBJ2-7; clone_size: .; d_call: TRBD2; v_call: TRBV4-1
cdr3_aa: CASSLAFRGETQYF; cdr3_nt: TGTGCCAGCAGCTTAGCGTTCCGGGGAGAGACCCAGTACTTC; j_call: TRBJ2-5; clone_size: .; d_call: .; v_call: TRBV7-9
cdr3_aa: CASRRPGQYEQYF; cdr3_nt: TGCGCCAGCCGACGGCCGGGGCAGTACGAGCAGTACTTC; j_call: TRBJ2-7; clone_size: .; d_call: .; v_call: TRBV4-1
cdr3_aa: CASSPEEGYYEQYF; cdr3_nt: TGCGCCAGCAGCCCGGAGGAGGGATACTACGAGCAGTACTTC; j_call: TRBJ2-7; clone_size: .; d_call: .; v_call: TRBV4-1
cdr3_aa: CASSQGREQYF; cdr3_nt: TGCGCCAGCAGCCAAGGGAGAGAGCAGTACTTC; j_call: TRBJ2-7; clone_size: .; d_call: .; v_call: TRBV4-1
cdr3_aa: CASSFGTDYTDTQYF; cdr3_nt: TGTGCCAGCAGTTTCGGGACAGATTACACAGATACGCAGTATTTT; j_call: TRBJ2-3; clone_size: .; d_call: TRBD1; v_call: TRBV27
cdr3_aa: CASSLLSSTEAFF; cdr3_nt: TGTGCCAGCAGCTTACTTTCGAGCACTGAAGCTTTCTTT; j_call: TRBJ1-1; clone_size: .; d_call: .; v_call: TRBV5-6
cdr3_aa: CASSPVGLAVINEQFF; cdr3_nt: TGTGCCAGCAGCCCTGTGGGACTAGCGGTAATCAATGAGCAGTTCTTC; j_call: TRBJ2-1; clone_size: once; d_call: TRBD2; v_call: TRBV7-9
cdr3_aa: CASSLEFSGSQDTQYF; cdr3_nt: TGTGCCAGCAGTTTAGAGTTCAGCGGCTCCCAAGATACGCAGTATTTT; j_call: TRBJ2-3; clone_size: .; d_call: .; v_call: TRBV27
cdr3_aa: CASSIEAPTSTSYEQYF; cdr3_nt: TGTGCCAGCAGCATTGAGGCCCCGACTAGCACGTCCTACGAGCAGTACTTC; j_call: TRBJ2-7; clone_size: .; d_call: TRBD2; v_call: TRBV28
cdr3_aa: CASSYGQVSYF; cdr3_nt: TGTGCCAGCAGTTACGGACAGGTCTCGTACTTC; j_call: TRBJ2-5; clone_size: once; d_call: TRBD1; v_call: TRBV6-5
cdr3_aa: CATKKERSSSYNEQFF; cdr3_nt: TGTGCCACAAAAAAAGAGCGGAGCAGCTCCTACAATGAGCAGTTCTTC; j_call: TRBJ2-1; clone_size: .; d_call: .; v_call: TRBV19
cdr3_aa: CASSEGKYSYEQYF; cdr3_nt: TGCGCCAGCAGTGAAGGAAAATACTCCTACGAGCAGTACTTC; j_call: TRBJ2-7; clone_size: .; d_call: .; v_call: TRBV10-1
cdr3_aa: CAWSDGTGGTEAFF; cdr3_nt: TGTGCCTGGAGTGACGGGACAGGGGGTACTGAAGCTTTCTTT; j_call: TRBJ1-1; clone_size: .; d_call: TRBD1; v_call: TRBV30
cdr3_aa: CATSVDRGQSGANVLTF; cdr3_nt: TGTGCCACCAGCGTCGACAGGGGGCAATCTGGGGCCAACGTCCTGACTTTC; j_call: TRBJ2-6; clone_size: .; d_call: TRBD1; v_call: TRBV15
cdr3_aa: CASSVNVDSGGRSYNEQFF; cdr3_nt: TGTGCCAGCAGCGTAAACGTCGATAGCGGGGGACGCTCCTACAATGAGCAGTTCTTC; j_call: TRBJ2-1; clone_size: .; d_call: TRBD2; v_call: TRBV9
cdr3_aa: CASSGGTASGNTIYF; cdr3_nt: TGTGCCAGCAGTGGAGGGACAGCTTCTGGAAACACCATATATTTT; j_call: TRBJ1-3; clone_size: .; d_call: TRBD1; v_call: TRBV6-6
cdr3_aa: CASSVGVTDTQYF; cdr3_nt: TGTGCCAGCAGCGTAGGAGTCACAGATACGCAGTATTTT; j_call: TRBJ2-3; clone_size: .; d_call: .; v_call: TRBV9
cdr3_aa: CASSPQTGVYEQYF; cdr3_nt: TGTGCCAGCAGCCCCCAGACAGGGGTCTACGAGCAGTACTTC; j_call: TRBJ2-7; clone_size: .; d_call: TRBD1; v_call: TRBV7-2
cdr3_aa: CASSYDRSNTGELFF; cdr3_nt: TGTGCCAGCAGTTATGACAGATCGAACACCGGGGAGCTGTTTTTT; j_call: TRBJ2-2; clone_size: .; d_call: .; v_call: TRBV7-6
cdr3_aa: CASSSGTRLDEQFF; cdr3_nt: TGTGCCAGCAGCTCCGGGACTCGCCTCGATGAGCAGTTCTTC; j_call: TRBJ2-1; clone_size: .; d_call: .; v_call: TRBV5-6
cdr3_aa: CASSWGGGSREQYF; cdr3_nt: TGTGCCAGCAGCTGGGGAGGGGGCTCGAGGGAGCAGTACTTC; j_call: TRBJ2-7; clone_size: .; d_call: .; v_call: TRBV5-5
cdr3_aa: CASSLLLGTGGSYEQYF; cdr3_nt: TGTGCCAGCAGTTTACTTTTAGGGACAGGGGGCTCCTACGAGCAGTACTTC; j_call: TRBJ2-7; clone_size: .; d_call: TRBD1; v_call: TRBV7-9
cdr3_aa: CASSPRTVGSYEQYF; cdr3_nt: TGTGCCAGCAGCCCAAGGACGGTGGGCTCCTACGAGCAGTACTTC; j_call: TRBJ2-7; clone_size: .; d_call: .; v_call: TRBV7-9
cdr3_aa: CTSSQARLAGGPPDTQYF; cdr3_nt: TGCACCAGCAGCCAAGCCCGACTAGCGGGAGGGCCCCCAGATACGCAGTATTTT; j_call: TRBJ2-3; clone_size: few; d_call: .; v_call: TRBV1
cdr3_aa: CASSLGGRSDTQYF; cdr3_nt: TGTGCCAGCAGCTTAGGAGGGAGATCAGATACGCAGTATTTT; j_call: TRBJ2-3; clone_size: .; d_call: .; v_call: TRBV7-9
cdr3_aa: CASSVGKGRPLLDTEAFF; cdr3_nt: TGTGCCAGCAGCGTAGGGAAAGGGAGGCCGCTTTTGGACACTGAAGCTTTCTTT; j_call: TRBJ1-1; clone_size: .; d_call: .; v_call: TRBV9
cdr3_aa: CASSLLAGSYEQYF; cdr3_nt: TGCGCCAGCAGCTTACTAGCGGGATCCTACGAGCAGTACTTC; j_call: TRBJ2-7; clone_size: .; d_call: TRBD2; v_call: TRBV5-1
cdr3_aa: CASVKTRLGGNEQFF; cdr3_nt: TGTGCCAGCGTCAAGACTAGGTTAGGGGGTAATGAGCAGTTCTTC; j_call: TRBJ2-1; clone_size: .; d_call: .; v_call: TRBV5-8
cdr3_aa: CASSPLTGELFF; cdr3_nt: TGTGCCAGCAGTCCACTGACCGGGGAGCTGTTTTTT; j_call: TRBJ2-2; clone_size: .; d_call: .; v_call: TRBV27
cdr3_aa: CASVPRTDTEAFF; cdr3_nt: TGTGCCAGCGTCCCGAGGACAGACACTGAAGCTTTCTTT; j_call: TRBJ1-1; clone_size: .; d_call: .; v_call: TRBV28
cdr3_aa: CASSEDGSYNEQFF; cdr3_nt: TGTGCCAGCAGTGAAGATGGTTCCTACAATGAGCAGTTCTTC; j_call: TRBJ2-1; clone_size: .; d_call: .; v_call: TRBV6-4
cdr3_aa: CASSPYRGLFSHQPQHF; cdr3_nt: TGTGCCAGCAGTCCTTACAGGGGGCTTTTTTCGCATCAGCCCCAGCATTTT; j_call: TRBJ1-5; clone_size: few; d_call: TRBD1; v_call: TRBV27
cdr3_aa: CASSLFKGANYGYTF; cdr3_nt: TGTGCCAGCAGCCTATTCAAGGGCGCGAACTATGGCTACACCTTC; j_call: TRBJ1-2; clone_size: .; d_call: .; v_call: TRBV11-2
cdr3_aa: CASSIRPNYEQYF; cdr3_nt: TGTGCCAGTAGTATCCGACCGAACTACGAGCAGTACTTC; j_call: TRBJ2-7; clone_size: .; d_call: .; v_call: TRBV19
cdr3_aa: CASSTGTSRWETQYF; cdr3_nt: TGTGCCAGCAGTACCGGGACTAGCAGGTGGGAGACCCAGTACTTC; j_call: TRBJ2-5; clone_size: once; d_call: TRBD2; v_call: TRBV27
cdr3_aa: CASSVLAGAGTDTQYF; cdr3_nt: TGTGCCAGCAGCGTTTTAGCGGGAGCGGGCACAGATACGCAGTATTTT; j_call: TRBJ2-3; clone_size: .; d_call: TRBD2; v_call: TRBV9
cdr3_aa: CASSFRGPYEQYF; cdr3_nt: TGTGCCAGCAGTTTCAGGGGACCCTACGAGCAGTACTTC; j_call: TRBJ2-7; clone_size: .; d_call: .; v_call: TRBV27
cdr3_aa: CASSYPLGRERLSEQFF; cdr3_nt: TGTGCCAGTAGTTACCCCCTCGGTAGGGAAAGACTTAGTGAGCAGTTCTTC; j_call: TRBJ2-1; clone_size: .; d_call: .; v_call: TRBV19
cdr3_aa: CASSATPSGTDTDTQYF; cdr3_nt: TGTGCCAGCAGCGCCACCCCTAGCGGGACCGACACAGATACGCAGTATTTT; j_call: TRBJ2-3; clone_size: .; d_call: TRBD2; v_call: TRBV9
cdr3_aa: CASSGTDREQFF; cdr3_nt: TGTGCCAGCAGCGGGACGGATCGTGAGCAGTTCTTC; j_call: TRBJ2-1; clone_size: once; d_call: .; v_call: TRBV5-6
cdr3_aa: CASSWGLAYEQYF; cdr3_nt: TGTGCCAGTAGTTGGGGACTAGCGTACGAGCAGTACTTC; j_call: TRBJ2-7; clone_size: .; d_call: TRBD2; v_call: TRBV19
cdr3_aa: CASSLEAGDYEQYF; cdr3_nt: TGCGCCAGCAGCTTGGAAGCAGGCGACTACGAGCAGTACTTC; j_call: TRBJ2-7; clone_size: once; d_call: .; v_call: TRBV5-1